Listed below are T cell receptor beta chains from one sample, sequenced in a study of Ad26.COV2.S vaccination and SARS-CoV-2 variants. Some clones are missing from TCRdb's copy, which holds only in-frame ones; the method was immunoSEQ multiplex PCR. The sample comprises over 100,000 clones, around three quarters of which are singletons, and approximately 15% rests with the top ten. Specimen: peripheral blood, collected after recovery from COVID-19. The receptors derive from a human donor who had recovered from COVID-19. The CDR3 runs from the conserved cysteine through the conserved F or W. D genes are given only for firm matches. For some rows the clone size is stated as once, few or many, or as a class when expanded; others skip it.

j_call	v_call	clone_size	d_call	cdr3_nt	cdr3_aa
TRBJ2-5	TRBV6-6	NA	NA	TGTGCCAGCAGTTACTCAGGGGCTTTCACAGAGACCCAGTACTTC	CASSYSGAFTETQYF
TRBJ2-3	TRBV7-3	NA	TRBD1	TGTGCCAGCAGCACGACAGGGGCAGATACGCAGTATTTT	CASSTTGADTQYF
TRBJ1-2	TRBV30	NA	NA	TGTGCCTGGAACAGTAACTATGGCTACACCTTC	CAWNSNYGYTF
TRBJ1-1	TRBV25-1	NA	NA	TGTGCCAGCAGTGAATTGCGGAACACTGAAGCTTTCTTT	CASSELRNTEAFF
TRBJ2-5	TRBV6-5	NA	TRBD2	TGTGCCAGCAGTCAACTAGCGGGGGGGCCGGAGACCCAGTACTTC	CASSQLAGGPETQYF
TRBJ1-1	TRBV28	NA	NA	TGTGCCAGCAGTTATATCAGGGGCCTGAACACTGAAGCTTTCTTT	CASSYIRGLNTEAFF
TRBJ2-4	TRBV28	few	TRBD1	TGTGCCAGCAGTTGGACAGGGTCCGGAAACATTCAGTACTTC	CASSWTGSGNIQYF
TRBJ2-3	TRBV11-2	NA	TRBD1	TGTGCCAGCAGCCGGGGACAGGTCACGCTAGTCACAGATACGCAGTATTTT	CASSRGQVTLVTDTQYF
TRBJ1-1	TRBV5-1	few	NA	TGCGCCAGCAGCTCCGGACAGAACACTGAAGCTTTCTTT	CASSSGQNTEAFF
TRBJ1-4	TRBV3-1/TRBV3-2	NA	TRBD1	TGTGCCAGCAGCCTCGACGCCGACAGGGGCGAAAAACTGTTTTTT	CASSLDADRGEKLFF
TRBJ1-1	TRBV30	NA	NA	TGTGCCTGGAGTGAGGAGGCAAACACTGAAGCTTTCTTT	CAWSEEANTEAFF
TRBJ2-7	TRBV6-5	once	TRBD1	TGTGCCAGCAGTTATAGCGGGACAGGGGTTCCCTACGAGCAGTACTTC	CASSYSGTGVPYEQYF
TRBJ2-2	TRBV19	NA	NA	TGTGCCAGTAGTCCGTCAGGGGGGATTGGGGAGCTGTTTTTT	CASSPSGGIGELFF
TRBJ2-7	TRBV5-5	NA	TRBD1	TGTGCCAGCAGCTGGGGACAGGGGGGGAGCGAGCAGTACTTC	CASSWGQGGSEQYF
TRBJ2-6	TRBV4-3	NA	NA	TGCGCCAGCAGCCAAGAATACAGCTCTGGGGCCAACGTCCTGACTTTC	CASSQEYSSGANVLTF
TRBJ2-2	TRBV7-9	NA	TRBD2	TGTGCCAGCAGCTTAGACGAAGCGGGGCTCTACACCGGGGAGCTGTTTTTT	CASSLDEAGLYTGELFF
TRBJ2-5	TRBV6-1	NA	TRBD2	TGTGCCAGCAGTGAAGCGCCTAGCGGGGGAGCCTACCAAGAGACCCAGTACTTC	CASSEAPSGGAYQETQYF
TRBJ1-2	TRBV5-4	few	NA	TGTGCCAGCAGCTTGTCACAGGGAGGATATGGCTACACCTTC	CASSLSQGGYGYTF
TRBJ1-6	TRBV5-6	NA	TRBD1	TGTGCCAGCAGCTTGGAACAGGGGGCCAGCTATAATTCACCCCTCCACTTT	CASSLEQGASYNSPLHF
TRBJ1-5	TRBV16	NA	NA	TGTGCCAGCAGCCACTCCCGGGGCGGGCAGCCCCAGCATTTT	CASSHSRGGQPQHF
TRBJ2-5	TRBV5-1	once	TRBD1	TGCGCCAGCAGCTTTGGCAGGGGGCAGGAGACCCAGTACTTC	CASSFGRGQETQYF
TRBJ2-2	TRBV7-9	NA	TRBD2	TGTGCCAGCAGCTTCCCTACTAGCGGGGGCCTCGGCGGGGAGCTGTTTTTT	CASSFPTSGGLGGELFF
TRBJ1-2	TRBV11-2	NA	TRBD1	TGTGCCAGCAGCTTAGGCGCAGGGACAGCTAACTATGGCTACACCTTC	CASSLGAGTANYGYTF
TRBJ1-6	TRBV10-3	NA	NA	TGTGCCATCAGTGAGGCGGGGGGCTTCGGCACTTTGGGGGGTAATTCACCCCTCCACTTT	CAISEAGGFGTLGGNSPLHF
TRBJ1-6	TRBV6-5	once	NA	TGTGCCAGCAGTTTAGGGACACATAATTCACCCCTCCACTTT	CASSLGTHNSPLHF
TRBJ2-7	TRBV5-1	NA	TRBD1	TGCGCCAGCAGCCGACGCTTGGACAGGGAGACCGAGCAGTACTTC	CASSRRLDRETEQYF
TRBJ1-1	TRBV3-1/TRBV3-2	few	TRBD1	TGTGCCAGCAGCCCCCTACAGGGGGCGAACACTGAAGCTTTCTTT	CASSPLQGANTEAFF
TRBJ2-7	TRBV10-1	few	TRBD1	TGCGCCAGCAGTGAGTCGGACAGGGCCTACGAGCAGTACTTC	CASSESDRAYEQYF
TRBJ2-1	TRBV27	NA	NA	TGTGCCAGCGGCCGCGGTGTACTCAATGAGCAGTTCTTC	CASGRGVLNEQFF
TRBJ2-6	TRBV4-2	NA	NA	TGTGCCAGCAGCCTGGCTGGGGCCAACGTCCTGACTTTC	CASSLAGANVLTF
TRBJ2-2	TRBV7-9	few	NA	TGTGCCAGCAGCTTAGTGGGGTCAAACACCGGGGAGCTGTTTTTT	CASSLVGSNTGELFF
TRBJ2-2	TRBV7-9	NA	NA	TGTGCCAGCAGCTTAGCAAGATCGAACACCGGGGAGCTGTTTTTT	CASSLARSNTGELFF
TRBJ1-1	TRBV28	NA	NA	TGTGCCAGCAGCCTCGGACTTACTGAAGCTTTCTTT	CASSLGLTEAFF
TRBJ2-7	TRBV28	NA	NA	TGTGCCAGCAGTTTTGGGGATGGGGGCTCTACTAACGAGCAGTACTTC	CASSFGDGGSTNEQYF
TRBJ1-5	TRBV5-6	NA	NA	TGTGCCAGCAGCTTGGCAGGAGGGCAGGGACAGCCCCAGCATTTT	CASSLAGGQGQPQHF
TRBJ2-7	TRBV7-2	NA	NA	TGTGCCAGCAGCTCCCAGGGGGGGGCCGCCTACGAGCAGTACTTC	CASSSQGGAAYEQYF
TRBJ2-1	TRBV9	NA	TRBD2	TGTGCCAGCAGCGCCCCCTTAGAAGCGGGGGTCCAATTAAGGTACGGAAACAATGAGCAGTTCTTC	CASSAPLEAGVQLRYGNNEQFF
TRBJ1-2	TRBV27	NA	NA	TGTGCCAGCGTATCCGGTGCAGGGGAGGGCTACACCTTC	CASVSGAGEGYTF
TRBJ2-7	TRBV27	NA	TRBD1	TGTGCCAGCAGTCCTACAGGGGCGACTTCCTACGAGCAGTACTTC	CASSPTGATSYEQYF
TRBJ1-1	TRBV5-5	many	NA	TGTGCCAGCAGCTTGATGGGGGGAATGAACACTGAAGCTTTCTTT	CASSLMGGMNTEAFF
TRBJ1-5	TRBV5-1	NA	NA	TGCGCCAGCAGCTTGGGCGGACTCAATCAGCCCCAGCATTTT	CASSLGGLNQPQHF
TRBJ2-7	TRBV7-2	NA	TRBD1	TGTGCCAGCAGCTTAATGGGACAGGGGTACTACGAGCAGTACTTC	CASSLMGQGYYEQYF
TRBJ1-3	TRBV6-5	NA	NA	TGTGCCAGCCTAGGGTTGTACACCATATATTTT	CASLGLYTIYF
TRBJ1-1	TRBV6-4	NA	TRBD1	TGTGCCAGCAGTATGGACAGGGACACATCTGAAGCTTTCTTT	CASSMDRDTSEAFF
TRBJ2-7	TRBV4-3	NA	NA	TGCGCCAGCAGCCAAGAAAACAGGGATATCGACGAGCAGTACTTC	CASSQENRDIDEQYF
TRBJ2-5	TRBV5-1	NA	NA	TGCGCCAGCGGAACGGGGCATTCGGGGGAGACCCAGTACTTC	CASGTGHSGETQYF
TRBJ1-3	TRBV14	NA	TRBD1	TGTGCCAGCAGCAGGGGACAGGCTTACCTCTCTGGAAACACCATATATTTT	CASSRGQAYLSGNTIYF
TRBJ2-3	TRBV2	NA	TRBD2	TGTGCCAGCAGAAGGAGCGGGGGGGCGGCAGATACGCAGTATTTT	CASRRSGGAADTQYF